What follows is one TCR beta chain and its context. This record belongs to a study of blood T cells in healthy people across ages. Trimming removed 7 bases at V and 15 bases at J, with 20 bases between. CDR1 is SGHRS, CDR2 YFSETQ, per germline. There are 12 residues in the CDR3. A second PCR, run for 7 to 11 cycles, used a sample-barcoded 5' primer plus a J-beta primer mix. MiXCR was run by TCRdb on the 5' RACE reads, yielding one entry per CDR3 protein. The table has 650,000 to 1,000,000 distinct CDR3 sequences, about half seen once; the top ten hold 15% to 20%. This clonotype was obtained from a man older than 75 in good health. The chain couples TRBV5-1 to TRBJ2-1; D is tentatively TRBD1 or TRBD2 (6 bases each). Sequencing used blood. The DNA for the CDR3 is TGCGCCAGCGGCGGACAGTCGGGGGCGACGTTCTTC. Amino acid sequence: CASGGQSGATFF.